The 27 T cell receptor beta chains reported below all come from one sample, sequenced in a study of blood T cell repertoires in COVID-19 (dated by TCRdb to the early 2020s). The method was the immunoSEQ multiplex PCR assay. TCRdb re-hosts the immuneACCESS table, in-frame sequences only. Its copies lack some clones; in the studies checked, an unresolved V gene accounts for under half of them, and the cause for the rest is not known. The sample includes 200,000 to 250,000 clones, with roughly 86% observed a single time. The top ten clonotypes cover roughly 10% of the sample. The sample consisted of peripheral blood. Receptor source: a woman in her forties or fifties with COVID-19, enrolled during active disease.

This clone was observed many times. The chain links TRBV5-8 to TRBJ2-5; TRBD1 matches 9 bases. Germline assignment: CDR1 SGHTS and CDR2 YDEGEE. The J segment lost 6 bases and the V segment lost 3 bases, leaving 9 bases of the junction unmatched. The CDR3 extends over 15 amino acids. CDR3 sequence (DNA): TGTGCCAGCAGCTCCTTGGACAGGGGAGGACAGACCCAGTACTTC. Residues: CASSSLDRGGQTQYF.

The chain combines TRBV14 with TRBJ2-3, with D possibly matching TRBD1 (6 bases). The CDR3 consists of 17 residues. CDR1 and CDR2 from the germline V gene are SGHDN and FVKESK. V was cut by 2 bases and J by 3 bases, with 18 bases left in between. CDR3 coding DNA: TGTGCCAGCAGCCAATCAGGGACACGGGGAAGGACAGATACGCAGTATTTT. Encoded protein: CASSQSGTRGRTDTQYF.

The rearrangement uses TRBV6-6 and TRBJ1-5; D is perhaps TRBD1 (5 bases). Trimming left V 2 bases short and J 6 bases short, with 17 bases between. The V gene's germline CDR1 is MNHNY and CDR2 SVGAGI (reference sequence). The CDR3 has 16 residues. CDR3: CASSYPTGGRGQPQHF. The CDR3 nucleotides are TGTGCCAGCAGTTACCCGACGGGGGGTCGCGGTCAGCCCCAGCATTTT.

The chain couples TRBV13 to TRBJ2-5; 7 bases align to TRBD1. Germline V lookup: CDR1 PRHDT, CDR2 FYEKMQ (reference sequence). V gave up 5 bases and J gave up 12 bases; unmatched junction bases: 6. CDR3 length: 11 amino acids. DNA of the CDR3: TGTGCCAGCAGCCTCGGACAGGAGAAGTACTTC. Translation gives CASSLGQEKYF.

V usage is TRBV6-1 and J usage is TRBJ1-5; TRBD1 might be the D (6 bases). The CDR3 loop spans 15 amino acids. V lost 2 bases to trimming and J lost 6 bases, with 14 bases between them. Germline CDR1 MNHNS, CDR2 SASEGT. CDR3 residues: CASSELGGGAQPQHF. In DNA form, the CDR3 reads TGTGCCAGCAGTGAACTGGGAGGGGGGGCTCAGCCCCAGCATTTT.

V usage is TRBV5-4 and J usage is TRBJ2-7; 13 nucleotides line up with TRBD2. Germline V gene lookup returns CDR1 SGHNT and CDR2 YYREEE (reference sequence). This CDR3 spans 16 amino acids. J lost 5 bases, V lost 3 bases, and 8 bases had no gene match. CDR3 amino acids: CASSSHLGLAGDEQYF. The CDR3 nucleotides read TGTGCCAGCAGCTCCCACCTAGGACTAGCGGGGGACGAGCAGTACTTC.

This clone was seen once. CDR3 amino acids: CASSVRGGGTEAFF. In DNA, the CDR3 is TGTGCCAGCAGTGTAAGAGGGGGCGGAACTGAAGCTTTCTTT. The rearrangement links TRBV2 to TRBJ1-1; 7 bases are a match to TRBD1. Losses at the gene ends were 4 bases for V and 5 bases for J; bases not matched to a gene: 7. CDR1 is SNHLY, CDR2 FYNNEI, per germline. This CDR3 has 14 residues.

Written as DNA, the CDR3 is TGTGCCAGCAGCTTACCCTATCCGACAGGGCCTAATGAAAAACTGTTTTTT. Its translation is CASSLPYPTGPNEKLFF. The chain is built from TRBV5-6 and TRBJ1-4; 7 nucleotides line up with TRBD1. J lost 3 bases, V lost 2 bases, and 10 bases had no gene match. This CDR3 region has 17 residues. Germline CDR1 is SGHDT and CDR2 is YYEEEE. The entire variable domain, with the rest obtained from reference TRBV5-6 and TRBJ1-4, is as follows: DAGVTQSPTHLIKTRGQQVTLRCSPKSGHDTVSWYQQALGQGPQFIFQYYEEEERQRGNFPDRFSGHQFPNYSSELNVNALLLGDSALYLCASSLPYPTGPNEKLFFGSGTQLSVL.

This chain connects TRBV30 to TRBJ2-3, with unresolved D. From germline, CDR1 is GTSNPN and CDR2 SVGIG (reference sequence). The CDR3 is 13 residues long. V lost 1 base to trimming and J lost 0 bases, with 5 bases between them. The CDR3 is CAWSAESTDTQYF. The CDR3 nucleotides read TGTGCCTGGAGTGCAGAAAGCACAGATACGCAGTATTTT.

The J gene is TRBJ2-3, the V gene TRBV7-2; 8 bases map to TRBD2. CDR3 length equals 16 residues. Per germline, CDR1 SGHTA and CDR2 FQGNSA. V was clipped by 3 bases and J by 3 bases; unmatched bases: 8. In DNA form, the CDR3 reads TGTGCCAGCAGCTTTGATCGGGGGGGTGGTACAGATACGCAGTATTTT. Its translation is CASSFDRGGGTDTQYF.

The chain joins TRBV7-2 to TRBJ1-4; 10 bases map to TRBD1. The CDR3 runs to 17 residues. V gave up 1 base and J gave up 10 bases; unmatched junction bases: 12. Germline V gene data show CDR1 as SGHTA and CDR2 as FQGNSA. The CDR3 region has the DNA TGTGCCAGCAGCTTAGTAGGGACAGGGGATCGGTCCGGAAAACTGTTTTTT. It codes for CASSLVGTGDRSGKLFF.

This chain uses TRBV6-5 with TRBJ1-2; no reliable D call. The CDR3 contains 14 residues. Germline V CDR1 and CDR2: MNHEY, SVGAGI. V gave up 6 bases and J gave up 0 bases, with 11 bases separating them. CDR3 residues: CASRTTATNYGYTF. In DNA form, the CDR3 reads TGTGCCAGCAGGACCACAGCTACTAACTATGGCTACACCTTC.

The J gene is TRBJ1-2, the V gene TRBV5-1; D perhaps matches TRBD1 (5 bases). This CDR3 comprises 15 residues. Trimming took off 5 bases at V and 1 base at J, with 15 bases between the two ends. CDR1 and CDR2 (germline): SGHRS, YFSETQ. The CDR3: CASRSGTSLNYGYTF. In DNA form, the CDR3 reads TGCGCCAGCAGGAGCGGGACCAGCCTTAACTATGGCTACACCTTC. The complete variable domain, with remaining parts taken from reference TRBV5-1 and TRBJ1-2, reads KAGVTQTPRYLIKTRGQQVTLSCSPISGHRSVSWYQQTPGQGLQFLFEYFSETQRNKGNFPGRFSGRQFSNSRSEMNVSTLELGDSALYLCASRSGTSLNYGYTFGSGTRLTVV.

The rearrangement links TRBV24-1 to TRBJ2-3, with a possible D match to TRBD2 (6 bases). V lost 5 bases, J lost 2 bases, and 16 bases lay in between. CDR1 is KGHDR and CDR2 is SFDVKD in the germline V gene. CDR3 length: 16 amino acids. The CDR3: CATSGVMGLTTDTQYF. CDR3 in DNA: TGTGCCACCAGTGGAGTCATGGGACTTACCACAGATACGCAGTATTTT.

CDR3 DNA: TGTGCCAGCAGTCGGGGGACCGGGGAGCTGTTTTTT. This sequence encodes CASSRGTGELFF. The chain carries TRBV6-5 and TRBJ2-2; a possible D gene is TRBD2 (6 bases). Germline V lookup: CDR1 MNHEY, CDR2 SVGAGI. V was pared by 5 bases and J by 5 bases, with 6 bases between. This CDR3 is 12 amino acids long.

The rearrangement uses TRBV9 and TRBJ2-1; 10 bases line up with TRBD1. V was pared by 0 bases and J by 7 bases, with 4 bases of the junction left unmatched. Looked up from germline, CDR1 is SGDLS and CDR2 is YYNGEE. This CDR3 region has 15 residues. The CDR3 protein is CASSVAGTGVNEQFF. The DNA of the CDR3 is TGTGCCAGCAGCGTAGCTGGGACAGGGGTGAATGAGCAGTTCTTC.

The chain employs TRBV2 and TRBJ1-2; TRBD1 matches 11 bases. The trim removed 2 bases at V and 7 bases at J, leaving 12 bases unmatched. The CDR3 runs 17 residues. The V gene's germline CDR1 is SNHLY and CDR2 FYNNEI. The CDR3 sequence: CASSEKGQGVFSGGYTF. The CDR3, as DNA: TGTGCCAGCAGTGAAAAGGGACAGGGGGTTTTTTCGGGTGGCTACACCTTC.

The chain carries TRBV5-1 and TRBJ1-6, with unresolved D. V gave up 4 bases and J gave up 14 bases, with 22 bases separating them. Germline-derived CDR1 and CDR2 are SGHRS and YFSETQ. The CDR3 has 15 amino acids. In nucleotides, the CDR3 is TGCGCCAGCAGCATCGGAGGGCAGGTCCAAGGGTCCCTCCACTTT. This gives the protein CASSIGGQVQGSLHF.

This clone was recorded once. The chain recombines TRBV24-1 with TRBJ2-2; a possible D gene is TRBD2 (6 bases). CDR3 length: 14 amino acids. Germline values: CDR1 KGHDR, CDR2 SFDVKD. Trimming pared 2 bases from V and 5 bases from J, leaving 8 bases between. CDR3 amino acids: CATSDYRGTGELFF. DNA of the CDR3: TGTGCCACCAGTGATTACCGGGGGACCGGGGAGCTGTTTTTT.

The chain joins TRBV6-5 to TRBJ2-1; 8 bases match TRBD2. The CDR3 runs 13 residues. The J segment lost 10 bases and the V segment lost 6 bases, leaving 8 bases of the junction unmatched. The germline V gene encodes CDR1 MNHEY and CDR2 SVGAGI. The CDR3 bases are TGTGCCAGCAGCGTCGGACTAGCCGGCGAGCAGTTCTTC. Translating gives CASSVGLAGEQFF.

The J gene is TRBJ2-1, the V gene TRBV6-6; weak D call: TRBD2 (6 bases). Trimming shortened V by 4 bases and J by 7 bases, and 14 bases separated the two germline ends. Germline CDR1 is MNHNY and CDR2 is SVGAGI (reference sequence). CDR3 size: 14 residues. The DNA for the CDR3 is TGTGCCAGCAGTTCCCGGCGGGGCTCTAATGAGCAGTTCTTC. Protein product: CASSSRRGSNEQFF.

V and J are TRBV18 and TRBJ2-3; 9 bases map to TRBD1. The CDR3 loop spans 14 amino acids. The V gene end was trimmed by 8 bases and the J gene end by 5 bases; junction bases not matched to a gene: 8. Germline lookup yields CDR1 KGHSH and CDR2 LQKENI. The CDR3 coding sequence is TGTGCCAGCACTAACAGGGGGCTGGTAGATACGCAGTATTTT. It specifies CASTNRGLVDTQYF.

The chain joins TRBV27 to TRBJ2-1; 7 bases map to TRBD1. CDR1 is MNHEY, CDR2 SMNVEV, per germline (reference sequence). The CDR3 runs 16 residues. Trimming cost V 5 bases and J 3 bases; bases outside gene matches: 10. The CDR3 DNA follows: TGTGCCAGCAGTCCCCTTAGGGGGCTTAACTACAATGAGCAGTTCTTC. Protein product: CASSPLRGLNYNEQFF.

This clone was found once. The chain recombines TRBV10-2 with TRBJ2-7, with TRBD1 as a possible D gene (5 bases). CDR1 WSHSY and CDR2 SAAADI come from the germline V gene. The CDR3 is 13 amino acids. Trimming took off 7 bases at V and 3 bases at J, with 13 bases between the two ends. CDR3 coding DNA: TGCGCCAGCACCTTGACAAGGGGCTACGAGCAGTACTTC. Encoded protein: CASTLTRGYEQYF.

A single count supports this clone. The V gene is TRBV6-6, the J gene TRBJ2-7, with D perhaps TRBD2 (6 bases). The CDR3 is 13 amino acids. CDR1 and CDR2 from the germline V gene are MNHNY and SVGAGI (reference sequence). Trimming pared 2 bases from V and 2 bases from J, leaving 7 bases between. The CDR3 DNA reads as TGTGCCAGCAGTTACGGGGGGACCTACGAGCAGTACGTC. The encoded protein is CASSYGGTYEQYV.

This sequence joins TRBV24-1 and TRBJ1-2; D possibly corresponds to TRBD1 (5 bases). V was trimmed by 4 bases and J by 2 bases, leaving 16 bases between them. The length of the CDR3 is 16 residues. Germline CDR1 is KGHDR and CDR2 is SFDVKD. Here the CDR3 DNA reads TGTGCCACCAGTGACCCTCGGCAGGGTCGGAACTATGGCTACACCTTC. It encodes CATSDPRQGRNYGYTF.

The chain uses TRBV19 and TRBJ2-7; D possibly corresponds to TRBD1 (6 bases). The CDR3 covers 15 residues. From germline, CDR1 is LNHDA and CDR2 SQIVND (reference sequence). The V end lost 1 base, the J end lost 3 bases, and 13 bases lay between the germline ends. The CDR3 DNA sequence: TGTGCCAGTAGTATAGTGGGGGCGGAGAACTACGAGCAGTACTTC. Translation gives CASSIVGAENYEQYF.